This T cell receptor beta chain was profiled in a study of Graves' ophthalmopathy and Graves' hyperthyroidism. Across the study: Ahead of any treatment, peripheral blood was obtained at the initial diagnosis.

Study outcomes and limitations: Both an approximately 69% sensitivity and a 72.22% specificity characterized the model's predictions of ophthalmopathy progression.

If patients had other autoimmune diseases, uncontrolled infections, pregnancy or lactation, they were excluded. Clinical symptoms and serum thyroxine were used for diagnosis; TRAb, thyroid ultrasound and orbital computed tomography were also relied on. In its sample, this clonotype was seen many times. Its antigen is not known. V trimming: 6 bases; J trimming: 7 bases; junction bases outside the gene matches: 9. The germline gives CDR1 MDHEN, CDR2 SYDVKM. There are 13 residues in the CDR3. Scientists amplified the TCR beta CDR3 regions from RNA transcripts. Second-round multiplex PCR came after first-round RT-PCR with HTBI primers. Each CDR3 protein gets one entry after TCRdb re-called the multiplex PCR reads with MiXCR. The data hold hundreds of thousands of distinct CDR3 sequences, with roughly 14% observed a single time.

The TCR originated in a woman in her 30s with Graves' ophthalmopathy. Input material: blood. V and J are TRBV28 and TRBJ2-7; TRBD1 matches at 7 bases. The DNA of the CDR3 is TGTGCCAGCAGGAATACAGGGGTAGAGGAGCAGTACTTC. Protein sequence: CASRNTGVEEQYF.